These 32 T cell receptor beta chains were all obtained from the same sample, sequenced in a study of blood T cell repertoires in COVID-19. This table comes from immunoSEQ multiplex PCR, and its TCRdb copy is limited to in-frame clones, with some not included. The sample has over 100,000 clones; 80% to 90% are singletons. Sequences were obtained from peripheral blood. These receptors originate from an elderly woman with active or convalescent COVID-19.

The CDR3 DNA is TGCGCCAGCAGCCCTGGGACATACACAACTAATGAAAAACTGTTTTTT. This sequence encodes CASSPGTYTTNEKLFF. This chain links TRBV5-1 with TRBJ1-4; a possible D gene is TRBD1 (6 bases). Trimming removed 4 bases from V and 0 bases from J, with 13 bases in between. In germline, CDR1 is SGHRS, CDR2 YFSETQ. CDR3 length equals 16 residues.

The genes are TRBV30 and TRBJ1-2; no reliable D call. The CDR3 has 13 amino acids. Germline CDR1 reads GTSNPN; CDR2 reads SVGIG (reference sequence). Trimming shortened V by 3 bases and J by 6 bases, and 14 bases separated the two germline ends. This chain's CDR3 is CAWRPRYVHGYTF. The CDR3, as DNA: TGTGCCTGGAGACCGCGCTATGTACATGGCTACACCTTC.

There are a few counts of this clone. The V gene is TRBV7-3, the J gene TRBJ1-5; maybe TRBD1 (6 bases). Trimming shortened V by 5 bases and J by 5 bases, and 13 bases separated the two germline ends. Germline V gives CDR1 SGHTA, CDR2 FQGTGA. CDR3 length equals 14 residues. Here the CDR3 DNA reads TGTGCCAGCAGCCCCCGGGGGGGCGATCAGCCCCAGCATTTT. Translation gives CASSPRGGDQPQHF.

The genes are TRBV5-4 and TRBJ2-7, with D perhaps matching TRBD2 (6 bases). Germline V lookup: CDR1 SGHNT, CDR2 YYREEE (reference sequence). The V end lost 1 base, the J end lost 5 bases, and 13 bases lay between the germline ends. The CDR3 sequence is 14 residues long. The CDR3 coding sequence is TGTGCCAGCAGCTTGATCACTAGCTTCGACGAGCAGTACTTC. Encoded protein: CASSLITSFDEQYF.

This clone showed up just a few times. The chain is built from TRBV9 and TRBJ1-3, with D possibly matching TRBD1 (5 bases). Germline-derived CDR1 and CDR2 are SGDLS and YYNGEE. The V end lost 6 bases, the J end lost 2 bases, and 12 bases lay between the germline ends. This CDR3 comprises 14 residues. The CDR3 loop reads CASNEGGAGNTIYF. The DNA of the CDR3 is TGTGCCAGCAACGAGGGAGGGGCTGGAAACACCATATATTTT.

The rearrangement uses TRBV5-4 and TRBJ2-5, with 9 positions matching TRBD2. V shed 1 base and J 7 bases; nucleotides not matched to a gene: 11. The CDR3 is 16 amino acids. Germline V gene data show CDR1 as SGHNT and CDR2 as YYREEE (reference sequence). CDR3 sequence reads: CASSLPLAGRLGTQYF. The CDR3 DNA reads TGTGCCAGCAGCTTGCCCCTAGCGGGAAGATTAGGGACCCAGTACTTC. Supplemented by reference TRBV5-4 and TRBJ2-5, the full variable domain reads ETGVTQSPTHLIKTRGQQVTLRCSSQSGHNTVSWYQQALGQGPQFIFQYYREEENGRGNFPPRFSGLQFPNYSSELNVNALELDDSALYLCASSLPLAGRLGTQYFGPGTRLLVL.

This clone was seen ten or more times. The V gene is TRBV2, the J gene TRBJ2-7, with TRBD1 matching 9 bases. In germline, CDR1 is SNHLY, CDR2 FYNNEI. The CDR3 extends over 15 amino acids. Trimming took 6 bases from V and 6 from J; bases not matched to a gene: 12. The CDR3 region is CASRARGTGIFEQYF. In DNA, the CDR3 is TGTGCCAGCAGGGCTAGGGGGACAGGGATCTTCGAGCAGTACTTC.

The chain is built from TRBV5-1 and TRBJ2-5; a weak D match, TRBD1 (6 bases). This CDR3 region has 14 residues. The germline V gene has CDR1 SGHRS and CDR2 YFSETQ. V was shortened by 4 bases and J by 1 base, with 11 bases between the two germline ends. The CDR3 region has the DNA TGCGCCAGCAGCCGGGACAACTTCCAAGAGACCCAGTACTTC. Translating gives CASSRDNFQETQYF. Full variable domain (remainder filled in from reference TRBV5-1 and TRBJ2-5): KAGVTQTPRYLIKTRGQQVTLSCSPISGHRSVSWYQQTPGQGLQFLFEYFSETQRNKGNFPGRFSGRQFSNSRSEMNVSTLELGDSALYLCASSRDNFQETQYFGPGTRLLVL.

The genes are TRBV2 and TRBJ1-1; the D is unclear. Deletions cut 4 bases from V and 2 bases from J, with 8 bases between. The CDR3 covers 13 residues. Per germline, CDR1 SNHLY and CDR2 FYNNEI. The CDR3: CASSGTSNTEAFF. Written as DNA, the CDR3 is TGTGCCAGCAGTGGCACCAGTAACACTGAAGCTTTCTTT.

This chain uses TRBV9 with TRBJ2-3, with 7 bases identical to TRBD2. Per the germline V gene, CDR1 is SGDLS and CDR2 is YYNGEE. J was trimmed by 4 bases and V by 0 bases; bases with no gene match: 8. The CDR3 sequence is 16 residues long. In DNA, the CDR3 is TGTGCCAGCAGCGTAGACGCGGGAGCGGCCCCAGATACGCAGTATTTT. Its protein is CASSVDAGAAPDTQYF.

J is TRBJ1-1 and V is TRBV19; D is unclear. Germline V CDR1 and CDR2: LNHDA, SQIVND (reference sequence). V gave up 5 bases and J gave up 1 base, with 11 bases separating them. This CDR3 comprises 14 residues. CDR3: CASSFEQQNTEAFF. The CDR3, as DNA: TGTGCCAGTAGTTTTGAACAACAGAACACTGAAGCTTTCTTT. Using reference TRBV19 and TRBJ1-1 for the parts outside the CDR3, the full variable domain is DGGITQSPKYLFRKEGQNVTLSCEQNLNHDAMYWYRQDPGQGLRLIYYSQIVNDFQKGDIAEGYSVSREKKESFPLTVTSAQKNPTAFYLCASSFEQQNTEAFFGQGTRLTVV.

This clone turned up a few times. This chain connects TRBV5-6 to TRBJ2-1, with TRBD1 identical over 10 bases. J was trimmed by 11 bases and V by 7 bases; bases with no gene match: 3. The CDR3 sequence is 11 residues long. The germline CDR1 and CDR2 sequences are SGHDT and YYEEEE. DNA for the CDR3: TGTGCCAGCCGGGACAGGGGAAAGCAGTTCTTC. This translates into CASRDRGKQFF.

Written as DNA, the CDR3 is TGTGCCAGCAGCGATAGACAGGGGACTAATTCACCCCTCCACTTT. Its protein is CASSDRQGTNSPLHF. The chain links TRBV4-2 to TRBJ1-6, with 8 bases aligning to TRBD1. The V gene's germline CDR1 is LGHNA and CDR2 YNFKEQ. The junction had 6 bases not matched to a gene; V was cut back by 5 bases and J by 6 bases. The CDR3 length is 15 residues.

The rearrangement joins TRBV5-1 to TRBJ1-3; D remains ambiguous. The CDR3 covers 15 residues. V shed 4 bases and J shed 3 bases, with 14 bases lying between them. Germline lookup yields CDR1 SGHRS and CDR2 YFSETQ. This CDR3 is CASSLGPGNGNTIYF. The DNA for the CDR3 is TGCGCCAGCAGCCTGGGTCCGGGGAATGGAAACACCATATATTTT.

V is TRBV5-6 and J is TRBJ1-5; 7 bases fit TRBD1. CDR3 length equals 16 residues. V shed 3 bases and J 4 bases; nucleotides not matched to a gene: 10. Germline CDR1 is SGHDT and CDR2 is YYEEEE. CDR3 nucleotides: TGTGCCAGCAGCTCACTTAAAGACAGGGCAAATCAGCCCCAGCATTTT. It encodes CASSSLKDRANQPQHF.

This chain links TRBV7-3 with TRBJ2-3; 10 bases agree with TRBD2. Germline V gene lookup returns CDR1 SGHTA and CDR2 FQGTGA. V lost 0 bases, J lost 1 base, and 4 bases stayed unmatched. This CDR3 has 17 amino acids. The CDR3 nucleotides read TGTGCCAGCAGCTTAACCGGGGGGACTAGCGGCACAGATACGCAGTATTTT. Its protein product is CASSLTGGTSGTDTQYF.

The chain links TRBV11-2 to TRBJ2-1, with TRBD2 matching 8 bases. The CDR3 length is 14 residues. V lost 2 bases and J lost 9; bases outside the gene matches: 6. CDR1 is SGHAT, CDR2 FQNNGV, per germline. The CDR3 region has the DNA TGTGCCAGCAGCTTACTAGCTACTAGCGGTGAGCAGTTCTTC. Translating gives CASSLLATSGEQFF.

The chain recombines TRBV7-9 with TRBJ2-2; D may be TRBD2 (5 bases). There are 12 residues in the CDR3. With 3 bases removed from V and 6 bases from J, the gap between germline ends came to 5 bases. Germline CDR1 is SEHNR and CDR2 is FQNEAQ (reference sequence). Here the CDR3 reads CASSFSAGELFF. DNA of the CDR3: TGTGCCAGCAGCTTTAGCGCCGGGGAGCTGTTTTTT.

The rearrangement uses TRBV4-1 and TRBJ1-3, with D perhaps matching TRBD1 (5 bases). Germline V lookup: CDR1 MGHRA, CDR2 YSYEKL. The CDR3 totals 14 residues. Trimming left V 8 bases short and J 3 bases short, with 14 bases between. CDR3 loop: CASGGAGLGNTIYF. CDR3 nucleotide sequence: TGCGCCAGCGGCGGGGCAGGACTTGGAAACACCATATATTTT.

This chain uses TRBV5-1 with TRBJ1-4, with D perhaps TRBD1 (5 bases). The CDR3 length is 20 residues. Trimming shortened V by 4 bases and J by 2 bases, and 27 bases separated the two germline ends. Germline CDR1 SGHRS, CDR2 YFSETQ. In DNA, the CDR3 is TGCGCCAGCAGCGGGACTGTCCGGGACGGGGAGGTTGGCACTAATGAAAAACTGTTTTTT. This translates into CASSGTVRDGEVGTNEKLFF. Filled out from reference TRBV5-1 and TRBJ1-4, the complete variable domain reads KAGVTQTPRYLIKTRGQQVTLSCSPISGHRSVSWYQQTPGQGLQFLFEYFSETQRNKGNFPGRFSGRQFSNSRSEMNVSTLELGDSALYLCASSGTVRDGEVGTNEKLFFGSGTQLSVL.

The chain is built from TRBV7-3 and TRBJ2-2; TRBD2 agrees at 11 bases. With 5 bases clipped from V and 4 bases from J, the junction kept 6 bases outside the gene matches. From germline, CDR1 is SGHTA and CDR2 FQGTGA. The CDR3 has 16 amino acids. The CDR3 bases are TGTGCCAGCAGCCCCCGGCTAGCGGGAGGCACCGGGGAGCTGTTTTTT. Translated: CASSPRLAGGTGELFF.

This clone was seen just once. V and J are TRBV6-4 and TRBJ2-7; D perhaps matches TRBD2 (7 bases). There are 15 residues in the CDR3. Trimming cost V 3 bases and J 7 bases, with 19 bases left between them. Germline CDR1 is MRHNA and CDR2 is SNTAGT. The CDR3 sequence: CASSDRRGGFLEQYF. The CDR3 region has the DNA TGTGCCAGCAGTGATCGGCGCGGGGGCTTTTTGGAGCAGTACTTC.

The chain combines TRBV7-9 with TRBJ1-2; D perhaps matches TRBD1 (5 bases). The ends were cut back, 5 bases at V and 3 bases at J, with 13 bases in the middle. Germline CDR1 reads SEHNR; CDR2 reads FQNEAQ (reference sequence). The CDR3 runs 14 residues. CDR3 sequence (DNA): TGTGCCAGCAGCCCAAGCGGGGGAGACTATGGCTACACCTTC. Translated: CASSPSGGDYGYTF.

The gene calls are TRBV29-1 and TRBJ2-7, with a weak D call TRBD2 (7 bases). Germline CDR1 and CDR2: SQVTM and ANQGSEA. This CDR3 contains 10 residues. In DNA form, the CDR3 reads TGCGGGGGGGGGCCCTACGAGCAGTACTTC. The encoded protein is CGGGPYEQYF.

This chain connects TRBV7-8 to TRBJ2-7, with D hard to call. This CDR3 is 13 amino acids long. Germline V gene data show CDR1 as SGHVS and CDR2 as FQNEAQ. With 5 bases removed from V and 3 bases from J, the gap between germline ends came to 11 bases. CDR3 DNA: TGTGCCAGCAGCCGTACAGAATTCTACGAGCAGTACTTC. Translated, it gives CASSRTEFYEQYF.

The chain carries TRBV19 and TRBJ2-1; 11 bases map to TRBD2. The ends lost 4 bases at V and 4 bases at J; junction bases unmatched: 3. Per the germline V gene, CDR1 is LNHDA and CDR2 is SQIVND (reference sequence). The CDR3 length is 15 residues. The CDR3 bases are TGTGCCAGTAGTAAACTAGCGGGAGAGTACAATGAGCAGTTCTTC. Protein: CASSKLAGEYNEQFF.

As to this clone: The same CDR3 arises from other DNA sequences in this sample as well. The chain employs TRBV6-5 and TRBJ1-1; D perhaps matches TRBD1 (6 bases). The CDR3 consists of 13 residues. Trimming pared 2 bases from V and 4 bases from J, leaving 8 bases between. CDR1 and CDR2 from the germline V gene are MNHEY and SVGAGI. Here the CDR3 DNA reads TGTGCCAGCAGTTACCTAGGGGGCACTGAAGCTTTCTTT. Amino acids: CASSYLGGTEAFF.

V usage is TRBV7-9 and J usage is TRBJ2-1; TRBD2 matches 9 bases. Germline CDR1 SEHNR, CDR2 FQNEAQ (reference sequence). CDR3 length: 16 amino acids. Unmatched junction bases numbered 13, after V lost 6 bases and J lost 7 bases. CDR3 DNA sequence: TGTGCCAGCAGGTCCCCCTTAGCGGGAGTTACGAATGAGCAGTTCTTC. Translation: CASRSPLAGVTNEQFF.

The J gene is TRBJ1-5, the V gene TRBV15; 7 bases agree with TRBD1. The CDR3 totals 16 residues. V trimming: 4 bases; J trimming: 7 bases; junction bases outside the gene matches: 13. Germline lookup yields CDR1 LNHNV and CDR2 YYDKDF (reference sequence). The CDR3 bases are TGTGCCACCAGCATATACGGCAGGGGGGATTACCAGCCCCAGCATTTT. This encodes CATSIYGRGDYQPQHF.

The chain's CDR3 is CASRASGITYNEQFF. The CDR3 coding sequence is TGTGCCAGTAGGGCTAGCGGGATTACCTACAATGAGCAGTTCTTC. The chain joins TRBV19 to TRBJ2-1; 9 nucleotides align to TRBD2. Germline V gene lookup returns CDR1 LNHDA and CDR2 SQIVND (reference sequence). V shed 6 bases, J shed 2 bases, and the junction held 5 bases outside the gene matches. The CDR3 length is 15 residues.

The chain couples TRBV28 to TRBJ2-3; 7 nucleotides align to TRBD2. V lost 5 bases and J lost 2; bases outside the gene matches: 7. The CDR3 runs to 15 residues. Per germline, CDR1 MDHEN and CDR2 SYDVKM. CDR3 DNA sequence: TGTGCCAGCAGTCGCAGCCTAGCGGTCACAGATACGCAGTATTTT. It specifies CASSRSLAVTDTQYF.

The chain employs TRBV10-3 and TRBJ2-1; TRBD2 matches 12 bases. The CDR3 contains 17 residues. Germline V gene sequence: CDR1 ENHRY, CDR2 SYGVKD. V trimming: 0 bases; J trimming: 7 bases; junction bases outside the gene matches: 7. CDR3 in DNA: TGTGCCATCAGTGAGTCGTCTAGCGGGAGGGCTGCGAATGAGCAGTTCTTC. Its protein product is CAISESSSGRAANEQFF.